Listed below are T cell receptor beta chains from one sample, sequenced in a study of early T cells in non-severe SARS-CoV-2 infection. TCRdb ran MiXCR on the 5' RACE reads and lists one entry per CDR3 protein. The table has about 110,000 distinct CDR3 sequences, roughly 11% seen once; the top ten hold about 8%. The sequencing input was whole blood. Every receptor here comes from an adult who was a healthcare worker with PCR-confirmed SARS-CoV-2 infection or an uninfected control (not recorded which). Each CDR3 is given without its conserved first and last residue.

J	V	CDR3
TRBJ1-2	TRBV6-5	ASSYVRTQGILNYGYT
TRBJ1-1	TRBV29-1	SVRDRAPEAF
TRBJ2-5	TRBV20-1	SAWTSGGPQTQY
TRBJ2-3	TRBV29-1	SVGSGSRSDTQY
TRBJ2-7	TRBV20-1	SVEAVSYEQY
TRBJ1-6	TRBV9	ASSEGGSYNSPLH
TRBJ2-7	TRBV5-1	ASSLAHSFQEEQY
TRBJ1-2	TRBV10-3	AISPDRDGYT
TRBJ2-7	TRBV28	ASRIGTSGNYEQY
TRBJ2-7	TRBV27	ASSPTPRASSYEQY
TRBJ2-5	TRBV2	ASSGTGDGGETQY
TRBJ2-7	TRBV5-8	ASSYPGRGEQY
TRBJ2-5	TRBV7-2	ASSPNWGTSGEETQY
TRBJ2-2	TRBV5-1	ASSLGGPLTGGELF
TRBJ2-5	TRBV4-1	ASSQALFSGRGETQY
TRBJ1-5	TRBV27	ASSLGGGRNQPQH
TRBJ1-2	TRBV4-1	ASSQGPGANYGYT
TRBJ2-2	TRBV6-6	ASSISTGELF
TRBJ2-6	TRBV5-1	ASSRQGAGANVLT
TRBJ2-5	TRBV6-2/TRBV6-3	ASSRDIQETQY
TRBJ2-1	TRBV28	ASSTRDLGYNEQF